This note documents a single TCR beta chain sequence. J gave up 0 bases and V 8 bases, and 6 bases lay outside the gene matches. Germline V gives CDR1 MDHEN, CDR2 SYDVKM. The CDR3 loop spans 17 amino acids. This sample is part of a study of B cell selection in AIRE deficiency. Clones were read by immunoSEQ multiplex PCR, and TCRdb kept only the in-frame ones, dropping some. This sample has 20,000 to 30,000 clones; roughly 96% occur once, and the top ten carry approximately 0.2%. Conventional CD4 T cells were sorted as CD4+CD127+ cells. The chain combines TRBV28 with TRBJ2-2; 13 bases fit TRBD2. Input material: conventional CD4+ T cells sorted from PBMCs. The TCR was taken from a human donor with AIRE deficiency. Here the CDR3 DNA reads TGTGCCAGCCCCTCGGGACTAGCGGGGACGAACACCGGGGAGCTGTTTTTT. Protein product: CASPSGLAGTNTGELFF.